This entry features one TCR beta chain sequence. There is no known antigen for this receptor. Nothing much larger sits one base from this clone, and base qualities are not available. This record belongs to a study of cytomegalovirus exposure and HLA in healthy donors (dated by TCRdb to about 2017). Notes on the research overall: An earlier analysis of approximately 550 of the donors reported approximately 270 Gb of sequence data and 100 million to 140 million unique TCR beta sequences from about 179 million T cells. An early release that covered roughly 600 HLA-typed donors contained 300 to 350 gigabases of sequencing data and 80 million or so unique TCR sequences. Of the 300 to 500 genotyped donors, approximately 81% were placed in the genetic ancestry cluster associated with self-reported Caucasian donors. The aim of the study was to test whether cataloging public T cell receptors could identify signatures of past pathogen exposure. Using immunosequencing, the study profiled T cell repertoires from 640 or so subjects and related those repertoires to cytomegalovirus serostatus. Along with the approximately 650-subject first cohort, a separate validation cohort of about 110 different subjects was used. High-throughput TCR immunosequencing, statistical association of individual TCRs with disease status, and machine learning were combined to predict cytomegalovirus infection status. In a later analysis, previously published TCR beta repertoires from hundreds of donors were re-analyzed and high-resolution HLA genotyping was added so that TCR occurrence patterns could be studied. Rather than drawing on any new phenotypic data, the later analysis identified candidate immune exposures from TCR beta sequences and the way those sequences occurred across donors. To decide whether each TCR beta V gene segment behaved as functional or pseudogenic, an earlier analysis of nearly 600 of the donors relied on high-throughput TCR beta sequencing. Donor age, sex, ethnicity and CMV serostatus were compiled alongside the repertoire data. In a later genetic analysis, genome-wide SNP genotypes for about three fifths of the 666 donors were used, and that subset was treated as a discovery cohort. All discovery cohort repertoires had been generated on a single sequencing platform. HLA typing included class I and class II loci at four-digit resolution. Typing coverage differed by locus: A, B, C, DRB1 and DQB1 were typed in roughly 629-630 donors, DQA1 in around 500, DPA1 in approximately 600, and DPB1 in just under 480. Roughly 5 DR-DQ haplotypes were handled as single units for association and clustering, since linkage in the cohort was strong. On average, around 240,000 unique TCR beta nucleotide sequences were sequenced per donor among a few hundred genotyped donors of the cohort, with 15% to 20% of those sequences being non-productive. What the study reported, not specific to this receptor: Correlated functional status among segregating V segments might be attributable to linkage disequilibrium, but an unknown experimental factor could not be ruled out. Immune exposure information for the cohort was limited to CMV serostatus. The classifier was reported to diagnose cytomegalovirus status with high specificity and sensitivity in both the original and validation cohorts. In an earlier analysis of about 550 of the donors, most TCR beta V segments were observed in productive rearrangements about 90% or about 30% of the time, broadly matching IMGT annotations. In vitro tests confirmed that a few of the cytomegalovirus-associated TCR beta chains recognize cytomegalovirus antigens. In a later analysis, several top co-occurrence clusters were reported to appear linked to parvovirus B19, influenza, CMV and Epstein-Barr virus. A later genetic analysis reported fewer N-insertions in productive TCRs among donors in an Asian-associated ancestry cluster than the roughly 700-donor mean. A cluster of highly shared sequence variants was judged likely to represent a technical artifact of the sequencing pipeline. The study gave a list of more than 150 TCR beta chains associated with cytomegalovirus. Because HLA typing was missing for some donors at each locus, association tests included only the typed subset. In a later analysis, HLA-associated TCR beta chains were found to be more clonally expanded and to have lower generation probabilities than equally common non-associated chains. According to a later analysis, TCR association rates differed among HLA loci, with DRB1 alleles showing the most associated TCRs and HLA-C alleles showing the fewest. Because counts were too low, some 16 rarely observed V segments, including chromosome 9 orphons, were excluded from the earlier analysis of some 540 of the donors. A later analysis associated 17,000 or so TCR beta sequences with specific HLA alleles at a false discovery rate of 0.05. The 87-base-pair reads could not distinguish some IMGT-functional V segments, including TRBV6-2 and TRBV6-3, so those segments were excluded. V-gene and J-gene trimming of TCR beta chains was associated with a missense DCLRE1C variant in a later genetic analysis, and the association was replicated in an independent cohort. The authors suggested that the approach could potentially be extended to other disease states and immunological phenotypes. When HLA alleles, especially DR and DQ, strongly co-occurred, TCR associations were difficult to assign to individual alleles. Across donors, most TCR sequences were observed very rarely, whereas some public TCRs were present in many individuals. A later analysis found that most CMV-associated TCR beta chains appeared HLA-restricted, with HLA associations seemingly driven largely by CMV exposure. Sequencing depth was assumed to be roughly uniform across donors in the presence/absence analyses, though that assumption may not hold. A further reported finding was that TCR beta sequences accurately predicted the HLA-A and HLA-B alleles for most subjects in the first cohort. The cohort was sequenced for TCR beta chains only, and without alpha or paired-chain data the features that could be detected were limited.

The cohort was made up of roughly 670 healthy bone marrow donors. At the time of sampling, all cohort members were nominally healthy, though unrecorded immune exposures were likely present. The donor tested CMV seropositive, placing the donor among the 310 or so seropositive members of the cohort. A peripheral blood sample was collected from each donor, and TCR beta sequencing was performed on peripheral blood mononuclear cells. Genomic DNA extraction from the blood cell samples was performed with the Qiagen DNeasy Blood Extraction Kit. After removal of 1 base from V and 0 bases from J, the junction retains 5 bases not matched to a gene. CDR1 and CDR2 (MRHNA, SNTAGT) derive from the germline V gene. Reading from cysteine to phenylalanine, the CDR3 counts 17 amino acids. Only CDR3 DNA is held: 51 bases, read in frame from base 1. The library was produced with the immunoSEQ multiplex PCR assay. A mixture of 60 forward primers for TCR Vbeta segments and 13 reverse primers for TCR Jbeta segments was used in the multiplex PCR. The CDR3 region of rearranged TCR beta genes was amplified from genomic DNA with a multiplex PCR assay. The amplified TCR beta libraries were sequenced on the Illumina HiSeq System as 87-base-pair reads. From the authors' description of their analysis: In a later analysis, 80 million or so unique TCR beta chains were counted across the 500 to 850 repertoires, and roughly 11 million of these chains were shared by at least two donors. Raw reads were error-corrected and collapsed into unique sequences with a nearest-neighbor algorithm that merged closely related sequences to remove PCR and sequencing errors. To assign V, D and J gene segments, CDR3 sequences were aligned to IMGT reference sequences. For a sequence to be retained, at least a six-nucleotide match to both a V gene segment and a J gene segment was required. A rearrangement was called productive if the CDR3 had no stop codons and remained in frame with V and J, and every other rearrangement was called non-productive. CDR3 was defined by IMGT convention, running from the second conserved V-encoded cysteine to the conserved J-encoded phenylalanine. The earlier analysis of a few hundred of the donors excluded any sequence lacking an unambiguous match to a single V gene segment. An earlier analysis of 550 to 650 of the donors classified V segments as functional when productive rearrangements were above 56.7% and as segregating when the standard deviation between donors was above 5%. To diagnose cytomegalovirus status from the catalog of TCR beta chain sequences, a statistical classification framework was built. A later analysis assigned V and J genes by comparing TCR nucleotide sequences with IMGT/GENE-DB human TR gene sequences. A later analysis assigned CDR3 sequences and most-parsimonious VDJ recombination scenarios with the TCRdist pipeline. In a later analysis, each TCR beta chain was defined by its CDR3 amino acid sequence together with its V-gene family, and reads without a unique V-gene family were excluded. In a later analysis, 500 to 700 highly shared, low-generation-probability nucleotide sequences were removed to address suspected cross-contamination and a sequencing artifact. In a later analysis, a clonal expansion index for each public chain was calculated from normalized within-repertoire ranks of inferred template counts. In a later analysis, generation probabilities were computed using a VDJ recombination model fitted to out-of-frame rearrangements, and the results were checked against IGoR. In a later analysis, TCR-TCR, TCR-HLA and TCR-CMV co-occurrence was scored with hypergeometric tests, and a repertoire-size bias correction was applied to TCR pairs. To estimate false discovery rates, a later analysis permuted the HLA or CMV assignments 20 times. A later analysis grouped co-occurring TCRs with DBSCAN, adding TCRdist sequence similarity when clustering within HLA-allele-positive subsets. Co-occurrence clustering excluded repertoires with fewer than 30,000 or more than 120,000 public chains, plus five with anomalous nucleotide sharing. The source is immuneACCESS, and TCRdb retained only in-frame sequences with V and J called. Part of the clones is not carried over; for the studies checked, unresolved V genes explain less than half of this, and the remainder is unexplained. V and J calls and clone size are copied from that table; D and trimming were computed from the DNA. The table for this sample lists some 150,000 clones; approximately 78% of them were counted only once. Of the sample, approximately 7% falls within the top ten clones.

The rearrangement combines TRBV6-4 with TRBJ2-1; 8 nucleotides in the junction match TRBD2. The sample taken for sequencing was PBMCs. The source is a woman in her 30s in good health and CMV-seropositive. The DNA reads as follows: TGTGCCAGCAGTGACTTCGGGGGGGGAAGCTCCTACAATGAGCAGTTCTTC. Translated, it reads CASSDFGGGSSYNEQFF.